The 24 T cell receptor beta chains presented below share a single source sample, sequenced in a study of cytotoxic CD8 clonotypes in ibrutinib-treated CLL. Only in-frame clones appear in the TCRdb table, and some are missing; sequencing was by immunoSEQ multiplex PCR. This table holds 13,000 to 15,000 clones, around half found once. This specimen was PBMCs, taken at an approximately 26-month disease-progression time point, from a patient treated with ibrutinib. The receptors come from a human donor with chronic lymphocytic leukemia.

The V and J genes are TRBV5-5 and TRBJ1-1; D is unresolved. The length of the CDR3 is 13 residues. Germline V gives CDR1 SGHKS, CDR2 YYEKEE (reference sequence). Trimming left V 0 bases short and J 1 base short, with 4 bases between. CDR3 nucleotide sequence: TGTGCCAGCAGCTTGGAGCAGAACACTGAAGCTTTCTTT. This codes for CASSLEQNTEAFF.

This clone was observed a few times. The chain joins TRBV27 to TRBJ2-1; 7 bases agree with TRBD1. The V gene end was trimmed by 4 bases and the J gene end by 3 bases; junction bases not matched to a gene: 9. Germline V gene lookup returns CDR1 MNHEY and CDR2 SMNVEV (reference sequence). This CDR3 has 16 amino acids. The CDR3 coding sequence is TGTGCCAGCAGTTCCTCCGGGACAGACCTCTACAATGAGCAGTTCTTC. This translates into CASSSSGTDLYNEQFF.

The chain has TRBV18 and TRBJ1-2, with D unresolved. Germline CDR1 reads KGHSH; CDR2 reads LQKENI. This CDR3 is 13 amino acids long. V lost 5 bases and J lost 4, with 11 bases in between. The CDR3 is CASSALGSYGYTF. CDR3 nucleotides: TGTGCCAGCTCAGCTCTGGGCTCCTATGGCTACACCTTC.

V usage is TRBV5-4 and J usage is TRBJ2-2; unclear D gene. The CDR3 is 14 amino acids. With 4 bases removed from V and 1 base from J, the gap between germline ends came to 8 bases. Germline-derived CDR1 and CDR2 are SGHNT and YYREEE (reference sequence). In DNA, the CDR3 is TGTGCCAGCAGCCTTTGGGGGAACACCGGGGAGCTGTTTTTT. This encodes CASSLWGNTGELFF.

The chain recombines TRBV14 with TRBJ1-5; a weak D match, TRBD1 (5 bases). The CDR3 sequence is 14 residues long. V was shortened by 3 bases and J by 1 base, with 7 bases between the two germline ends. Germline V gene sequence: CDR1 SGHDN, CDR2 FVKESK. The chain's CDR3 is CASSQGQSNQPQHF. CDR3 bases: TGTGCCAGCAGCCAGGGGCAAAGCAATCAGCCCCAGCATTTT.

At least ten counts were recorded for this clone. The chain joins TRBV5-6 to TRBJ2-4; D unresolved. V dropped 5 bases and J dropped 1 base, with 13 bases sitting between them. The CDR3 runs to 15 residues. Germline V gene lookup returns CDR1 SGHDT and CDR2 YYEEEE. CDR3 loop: CASRVFNGAKNIQYF. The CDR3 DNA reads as TGTGCCAGCAGAGTATTTAACGGCGCCAAAAACATTCAGTACTTC.

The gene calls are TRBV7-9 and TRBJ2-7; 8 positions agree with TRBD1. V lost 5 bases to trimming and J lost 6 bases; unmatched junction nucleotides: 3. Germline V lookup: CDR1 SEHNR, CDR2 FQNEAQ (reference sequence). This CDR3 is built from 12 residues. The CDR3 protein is CASSPTGGEQYF. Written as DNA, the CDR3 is TGTGCCAGCAGCCCAACAGGGGGCGAGCAGTACTTC.

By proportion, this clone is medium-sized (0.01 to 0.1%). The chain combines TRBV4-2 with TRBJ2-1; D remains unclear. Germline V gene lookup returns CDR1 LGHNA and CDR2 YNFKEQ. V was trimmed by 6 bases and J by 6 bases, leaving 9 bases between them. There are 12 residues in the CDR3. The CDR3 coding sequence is TGTGCCAGCAGTGGGTACAGCAATGAGCAGTTCTTC. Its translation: CASSGYSNEQFF.

CDR3 amino acids: CASSFDSGGYTF. Written as DNA, the CDR3 is TGTGCCAGCAGCTTCGACAGCGGTGGCTACACCTTC. This chain uses TRBV5-4 with TRBJ1-2; D may be TRBD1 (5 bases). CDR3 size: 12 residues. V was clipped by 2 bases and J by 7 bases, with 9 bases between them. CDR1 is SGHNT and CDR2 is YYREEE in the germline V gene (reference sequence). The full variable domain, with the rest looked up from reference TRBV5-4 and TRBJ1-2, is ETGVTQSPTHLIKTRGQQVTLRCSSQSGHNTVSWYQQALGQGPQFIFQYYREEENGRGNFPPRFSGLQFPNYSSELNVNALELDDSALYLCASSFDSGGYTFGSGTRLTVV.

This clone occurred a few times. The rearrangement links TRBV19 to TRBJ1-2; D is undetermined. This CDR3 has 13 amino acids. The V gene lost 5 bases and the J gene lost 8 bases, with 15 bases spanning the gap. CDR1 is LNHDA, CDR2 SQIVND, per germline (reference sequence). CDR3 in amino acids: CASSLPGLAGYTF. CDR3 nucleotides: TGTGCCAGTAGTTTGCCGGGCTTAGCCGGCTACACCTTC.

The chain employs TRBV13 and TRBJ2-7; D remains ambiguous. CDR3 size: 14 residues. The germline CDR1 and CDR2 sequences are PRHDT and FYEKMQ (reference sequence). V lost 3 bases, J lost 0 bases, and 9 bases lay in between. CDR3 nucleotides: TGTGCCAGCAGCTTTTCAGGTTCCTCCTACGAGCAGTACTTC. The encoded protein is CASSFSGSSYEQYF.

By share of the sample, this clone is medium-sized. The CDR3 protein is CASSQEGEETQYF. Here the CDR3 DNA reads TGTGCCAGCAGCCAAGAGGGAGAAGAGACCCAGTACTTC. The chain carries TRBV4-2 and TRBJ2-5; D possibly corresponds to TRBD2 (5 bases). Germline V lookup: CDR1 LGHNA, CDR2 YNFKEQ. Between the trimmed V and J ends, which lost 0 bases and 3 bases, there was a span of 5 bases. CDR3 length: 13 residues.

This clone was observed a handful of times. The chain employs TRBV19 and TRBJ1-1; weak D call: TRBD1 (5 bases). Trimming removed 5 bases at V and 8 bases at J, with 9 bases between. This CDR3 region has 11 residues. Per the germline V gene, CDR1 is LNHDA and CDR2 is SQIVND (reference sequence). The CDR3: CASSFQGEAFF. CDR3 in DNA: TGTGCCAGTAGTTTCCAGGGCGAAGCTTTCTTT.

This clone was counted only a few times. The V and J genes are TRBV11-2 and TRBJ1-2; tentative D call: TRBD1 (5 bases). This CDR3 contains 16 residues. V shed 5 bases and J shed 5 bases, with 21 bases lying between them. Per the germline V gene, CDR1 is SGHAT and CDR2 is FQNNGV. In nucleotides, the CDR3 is TGTGCCAGCAGCCCAGAGCTAGTGGGGGGGACGTATGGCTACACCTTC. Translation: CASSPELVGGTYGYTF.

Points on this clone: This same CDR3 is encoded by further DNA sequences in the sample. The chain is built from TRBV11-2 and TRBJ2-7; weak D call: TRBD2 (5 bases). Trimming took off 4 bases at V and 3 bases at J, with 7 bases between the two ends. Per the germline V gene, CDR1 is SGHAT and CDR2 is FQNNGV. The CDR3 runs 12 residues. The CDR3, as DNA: TGTGCCAGCAGCTCGGGGAGCTACGAGCAGTACTTC. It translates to CASSSGSYEQYF.

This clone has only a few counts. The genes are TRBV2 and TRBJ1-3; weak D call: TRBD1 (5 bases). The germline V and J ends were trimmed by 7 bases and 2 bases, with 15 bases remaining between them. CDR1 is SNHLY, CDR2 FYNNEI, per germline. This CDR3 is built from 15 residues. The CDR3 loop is CASTPVGRAGNTIYF. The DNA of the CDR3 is TGTGCCAGCACCCCGGTGGGACGGGCTGGAAACACCATATATTTT.

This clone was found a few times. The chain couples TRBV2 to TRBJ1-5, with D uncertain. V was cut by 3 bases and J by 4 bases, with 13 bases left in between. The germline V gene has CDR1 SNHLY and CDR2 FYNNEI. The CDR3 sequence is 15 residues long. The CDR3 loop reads CASSDQQQLNQPQHF. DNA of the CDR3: TGTGCCAGCAGTGACCAGCAACAATTGAATCAGCCCCAGCATTTT.

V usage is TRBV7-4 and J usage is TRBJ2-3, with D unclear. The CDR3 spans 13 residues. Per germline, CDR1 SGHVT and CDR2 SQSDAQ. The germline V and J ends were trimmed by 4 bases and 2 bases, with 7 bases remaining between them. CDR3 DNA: TGTGCCAGCAGCTACCACAACACAGATACGCAGTATTTT. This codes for CASSYHNTDTQYF.

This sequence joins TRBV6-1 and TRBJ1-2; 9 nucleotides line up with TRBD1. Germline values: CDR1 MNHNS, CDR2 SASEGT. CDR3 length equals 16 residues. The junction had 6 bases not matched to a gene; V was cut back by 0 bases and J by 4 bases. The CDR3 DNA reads TGTGCCAGCAGTGAAGCGGGGACAGGGAGTCCCTATGGCTACACCTTC. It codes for CASSEAGTGSPYGYTF.

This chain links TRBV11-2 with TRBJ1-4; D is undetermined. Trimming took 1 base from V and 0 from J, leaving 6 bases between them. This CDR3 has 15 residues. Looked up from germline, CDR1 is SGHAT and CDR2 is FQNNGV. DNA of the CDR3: TGTGCCAGCAGCTTAGCTATAGCAACTAATGAAAAACTGTTTTTT. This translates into CASSLAIATNEKLFF.

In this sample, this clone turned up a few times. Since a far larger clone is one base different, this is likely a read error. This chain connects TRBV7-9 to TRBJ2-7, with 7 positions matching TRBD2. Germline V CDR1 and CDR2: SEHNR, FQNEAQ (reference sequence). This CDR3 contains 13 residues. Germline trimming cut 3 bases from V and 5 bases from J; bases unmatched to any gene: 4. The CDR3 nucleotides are TGTGCCAGCAGCTTCGGGGGGAGGAACGAGCAGTACTTC. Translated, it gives CASSFGGRNEQYF.

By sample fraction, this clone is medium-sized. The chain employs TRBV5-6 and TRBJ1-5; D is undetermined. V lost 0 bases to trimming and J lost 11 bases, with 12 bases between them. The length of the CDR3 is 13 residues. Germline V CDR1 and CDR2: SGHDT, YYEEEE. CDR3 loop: CASSLGTTPAQHF. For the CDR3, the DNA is TGTGCCAGCAGCTTGGGGACGACTCCGGCCCAGCATTTT.

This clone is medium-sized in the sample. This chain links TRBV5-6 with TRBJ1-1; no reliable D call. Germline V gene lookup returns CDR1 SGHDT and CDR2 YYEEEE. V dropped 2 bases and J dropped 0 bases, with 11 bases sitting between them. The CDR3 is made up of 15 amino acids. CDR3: CASSFVRGLNTEAFF. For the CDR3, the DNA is TGTGCCAGCAGCTTTGTGAGAGGGCTGAACACTGAAGCTTTCTTT.

CDR3 DNA sequence: TGCGCCAGCAGCGGCTGGGGGGACAGGGGCCCCCTGACCTACAATGAGCAGTTCTTC. Translated, it gives CASSGWGDRGPLTYNEQFF. The chain combines TRBV5-1 with TRBJ2-1; TRBD1 matches 10 bases. Germline V lookup: CDR1 SGHRS, CDR2 YFSETQ. J was trimmed by 2 bases and V by 4 bases; bases with no gene match: 15. The CDR3 is 19 amino acids.